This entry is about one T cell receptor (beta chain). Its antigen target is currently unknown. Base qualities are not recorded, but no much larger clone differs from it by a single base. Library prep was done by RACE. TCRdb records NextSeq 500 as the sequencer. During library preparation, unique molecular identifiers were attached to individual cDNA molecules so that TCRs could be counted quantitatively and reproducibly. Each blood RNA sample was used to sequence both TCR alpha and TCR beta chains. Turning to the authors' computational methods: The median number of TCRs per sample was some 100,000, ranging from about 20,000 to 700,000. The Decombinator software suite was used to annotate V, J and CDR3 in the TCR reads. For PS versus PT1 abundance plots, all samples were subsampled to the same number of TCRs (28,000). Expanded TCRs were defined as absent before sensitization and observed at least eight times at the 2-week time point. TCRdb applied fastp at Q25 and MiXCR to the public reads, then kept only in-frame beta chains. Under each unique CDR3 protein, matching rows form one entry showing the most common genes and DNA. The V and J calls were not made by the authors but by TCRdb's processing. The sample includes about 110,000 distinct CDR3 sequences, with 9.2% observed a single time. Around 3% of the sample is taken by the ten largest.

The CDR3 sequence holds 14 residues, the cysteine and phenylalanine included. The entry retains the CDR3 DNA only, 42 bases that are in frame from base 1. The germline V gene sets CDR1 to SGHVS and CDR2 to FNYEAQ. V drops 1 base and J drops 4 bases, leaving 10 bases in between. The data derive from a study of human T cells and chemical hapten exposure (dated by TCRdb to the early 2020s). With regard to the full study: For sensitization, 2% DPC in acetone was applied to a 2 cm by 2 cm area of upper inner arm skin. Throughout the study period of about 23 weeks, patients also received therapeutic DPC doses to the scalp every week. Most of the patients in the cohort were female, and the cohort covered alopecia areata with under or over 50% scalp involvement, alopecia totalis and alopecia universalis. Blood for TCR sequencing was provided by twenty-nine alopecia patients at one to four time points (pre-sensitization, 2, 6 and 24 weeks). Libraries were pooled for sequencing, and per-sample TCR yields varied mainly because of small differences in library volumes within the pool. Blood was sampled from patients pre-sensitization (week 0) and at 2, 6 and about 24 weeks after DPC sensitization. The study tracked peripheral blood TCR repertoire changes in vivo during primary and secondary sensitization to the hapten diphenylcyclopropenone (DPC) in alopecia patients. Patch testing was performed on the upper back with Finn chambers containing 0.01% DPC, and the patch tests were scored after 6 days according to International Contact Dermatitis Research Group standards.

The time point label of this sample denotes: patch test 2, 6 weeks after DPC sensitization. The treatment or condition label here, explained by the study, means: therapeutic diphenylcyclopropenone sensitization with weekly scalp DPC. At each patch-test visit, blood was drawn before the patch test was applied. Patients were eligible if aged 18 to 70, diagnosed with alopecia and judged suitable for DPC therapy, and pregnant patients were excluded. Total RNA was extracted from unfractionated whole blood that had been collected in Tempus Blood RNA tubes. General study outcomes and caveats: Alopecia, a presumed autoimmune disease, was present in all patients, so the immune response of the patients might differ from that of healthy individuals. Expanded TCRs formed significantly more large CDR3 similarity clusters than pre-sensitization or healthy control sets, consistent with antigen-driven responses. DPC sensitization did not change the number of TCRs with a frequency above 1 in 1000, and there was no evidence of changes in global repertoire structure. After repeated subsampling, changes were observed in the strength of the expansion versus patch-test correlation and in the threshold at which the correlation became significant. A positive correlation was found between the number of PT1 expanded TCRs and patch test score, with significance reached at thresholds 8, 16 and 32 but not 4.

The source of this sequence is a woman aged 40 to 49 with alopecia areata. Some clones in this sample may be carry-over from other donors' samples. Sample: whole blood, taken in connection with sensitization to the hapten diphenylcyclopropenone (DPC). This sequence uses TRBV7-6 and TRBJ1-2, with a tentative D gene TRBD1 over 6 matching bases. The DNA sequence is TGTGCCAGCAGCTTAGAAAGGGGGTCCTATGGCTACACCTTC. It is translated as CASSLERGSYGYTF.